This TCR beta chain was identified during a study of T cell responses to AZD1222 COVID-19 vaccine. Germline V gives CDR1 LGHNT, CDR2 FRNRAP. The CDR3 is 12 amino acids. Trimming removed 7 bases from V and 10 bases from J, with 14 bases in between. Measured with immunoSEQ multiplex PCR; TCRdb has only the in-frame clones, and not every one. The repertoire has around 160,000 clones, approximately 90% of them found once; the top ten carry around 16%. This receptor was taken from an adult in good health. The chain uses TRBV12-5 and TRBJ2-1; TRBD2 might be the D (7 bases). The sample consisted of peripheral blood, taken on day 0 of AZD1222 vaccination. Here the CDR3 reads CASAPGGSEQFF. In DNA form, the CDR3 reads TGTGCTAGTGCTCCGGGGGGCAGCGAGCAGTTCTTC.